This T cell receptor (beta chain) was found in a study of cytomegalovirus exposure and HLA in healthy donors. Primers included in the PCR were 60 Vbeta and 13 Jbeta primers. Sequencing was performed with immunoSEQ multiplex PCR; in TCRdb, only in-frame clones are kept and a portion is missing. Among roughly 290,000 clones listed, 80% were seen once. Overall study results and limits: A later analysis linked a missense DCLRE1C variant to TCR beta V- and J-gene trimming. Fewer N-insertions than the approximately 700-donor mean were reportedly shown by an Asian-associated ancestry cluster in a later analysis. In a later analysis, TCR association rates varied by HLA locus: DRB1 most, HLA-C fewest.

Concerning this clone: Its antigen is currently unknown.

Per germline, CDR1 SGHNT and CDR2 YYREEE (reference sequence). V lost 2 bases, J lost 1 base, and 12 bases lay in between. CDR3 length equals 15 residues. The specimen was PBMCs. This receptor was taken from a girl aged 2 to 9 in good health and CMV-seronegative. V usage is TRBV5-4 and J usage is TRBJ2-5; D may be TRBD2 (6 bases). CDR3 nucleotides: TGTGCCAGCAGCTTTGTCCGGGGACTCCAAGAGACCCAGTACTTC. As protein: CASSFVRGLQETQYF.